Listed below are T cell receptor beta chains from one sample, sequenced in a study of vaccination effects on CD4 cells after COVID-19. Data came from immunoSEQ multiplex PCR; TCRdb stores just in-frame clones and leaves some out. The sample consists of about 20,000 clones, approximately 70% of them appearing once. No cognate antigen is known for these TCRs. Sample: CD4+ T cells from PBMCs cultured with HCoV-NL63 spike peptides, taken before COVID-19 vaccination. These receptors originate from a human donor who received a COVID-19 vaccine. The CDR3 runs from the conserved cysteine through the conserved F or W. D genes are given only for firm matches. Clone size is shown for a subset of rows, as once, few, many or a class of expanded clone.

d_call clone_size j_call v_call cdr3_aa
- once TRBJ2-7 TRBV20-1 CSAEWDYEQYF
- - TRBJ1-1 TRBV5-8 CASSFNDRGTEAFF
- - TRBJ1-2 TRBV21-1 CASSKRRGGNYGYTF
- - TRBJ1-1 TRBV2 CASSEQTPIYTEAFF
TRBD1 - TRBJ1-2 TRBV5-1 CASSRDRSNYGYTF
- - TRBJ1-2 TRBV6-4 CASSDEGGNYGYTF
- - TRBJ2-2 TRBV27 CASSFTVLTGELFF
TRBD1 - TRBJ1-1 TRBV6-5 CASARQGATEAFF
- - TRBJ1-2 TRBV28 CASSPSTGGGYTF
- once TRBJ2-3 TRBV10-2 CASGPEGRGTDTQYF
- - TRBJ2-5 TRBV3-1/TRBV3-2 CASSQEGGETQYF
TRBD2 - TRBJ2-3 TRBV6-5 CASSYSSGRGTDTQYF
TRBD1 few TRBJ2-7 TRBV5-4 CASSLAGRGPHEQYF
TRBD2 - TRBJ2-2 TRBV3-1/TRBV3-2 CASSQGSAGSTGELFF
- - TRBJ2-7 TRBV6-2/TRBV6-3 CASSYRASYEQYF
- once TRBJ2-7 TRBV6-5 CASSYSGRAYEQYF